This T cell receptor beta chain is from a study of blood T cell repertoires in COVID-19. Study-level information: The study drew acute and convalescent COVID-19 samples from the United States, Italy and Spain. Sources were T cells, B-cell-depleted T cells, or PBMCs; the material itself was cDNA or gDNA.

TCRdb's copy holds only in-frame clones and misses some; the assay was immunoSEQ multiplex PCR. Of about 64,000 clones in the sample, just over 85% were seen once. Trimming pared 1 base from V and 0 bases from J, leaving 4 bases between. Germline values: CDR1 SGHAT, CDR2 FQDESV (reference sequence). The CDR3 contains 14 residues. Followed over time, Seattle patients had been enrolled while infection was active. V and J are TRBV11-1 and TRBJ2-1, with D unclear. This receptor was identified in a woman between 55 and 75 years old with COVID-19, enrolled during active disease. Sequenced material: peripheral blood. In nucleotides, the CDR3 is TGTGCCAGCAGCTTAGAGAGCTCCTACAATGAGCAGTTCTTC. This sequence encodes CASSLESSYNEQFF.